The 10 T cell receptor beta chains in this list originate from one sample, sequenced in a study of CXCR3-negative and CXCR3-positive naive CD8 T cells. Notes on the study in general: More hydrophobic TRB CDR3s were found in CXCR3-positive naive cells than in CXCR3-negative naive cells.

Antigen specificity for these receptors is unknown. cDNA libraries for TRB were generated by 5' RACE incorporating UMI labels. Using the 5' RACE reads, TCRdb records one entry per CDR3 protein without DNA. Its listing shows some 60,000 distinct CDR3 sequences. The source material was naive CXCR3+ CD8+ T cells from blood. Indicated subset: CD45RO-CCR7+CD27+CD95- naive CD8+ T cells expressing CXCR3 (TNR3+). Receptors originate from a human donor in good health. Some clones in this sample may be carry-over from other donors' samples.

The genes are TRBV12-3 or TRBV12-4 and TRBJ2-1; TCRdb lists TRBD2, though no DNA is available to test this call. CDR3 length: 15 amino acids. This chain's CDR3 is CASSPAVASYNEQFF.

This chain uses TRBV9 with TRBJ1-4; TCRdb's D call, TRBD1, is unchecked because there is no DNA. In germline, CDR1 is SGDLS, CDR2 YYNGEE. This CDR3 spans 13 amino acids. The CDR3 loop reads CASRGQGSEKLFF.

The gene calls are TRBV5-1 and TRBJ2-5; the TRBD2 assignment by TCRdb is unverifiable without DNA. The germline gives CDR1 SGHRS, CDR2 YFSETQ. CDR3 size: 16 residues. Here the CDR3 reads CASSLTSGGPRETQYF.

The chain combines TRBV7-6 with TRBJ1-1. The CDR3 is made up of 11 amino acids. Looked up from germline, CDR1 is SGHVS and CDR2 is FNYEAQ. CDR3 protein: CASSLGGEAFF.

The chain carries TRBV7-9 and TRBJ2-1. Germline V gene sequence: CDR1 SEHNR, CDR2 FQNEAQ (reference sequence). The CDR3 is 15 amino acids. The CDR3 region is CASSLGVASYNEQFF.

CDR3 protein: CASSDLDHEAFF. This chain uses TRBV25-1 with TRBJ1-1. The CDR3 sequence is 12 residues long. Germline CDR1 is MGHDK and CDR2 is SYGVNS.

This chain links TRBV28 with TRBJ2-1; absent DNA, TCRdb's TRBD2 call cannot be checked. Germline-derived CDR1 and CDR2 are MDHEN and SYDVKM. The CDR3 consists of 14 residues. The CDR3: CASSFSAADNEQFF.

The chain recombines TRBV27 with TRBJ2-7. The germline V gene encodes CDR1 MNHEY and CDR2 SMNVEV (reference sequence). The length of the CDR3 is 14 residues. The CDR3: CASSLSEAWAEQYF.

The V call is TRBV16, the J call TRBJ1-2; TCRdb lists TRBD1, though no DNA is available to test this call. Per germline, CDR1 KGHSY and CDR2 FQNENV. This CDR3 is 13 amino acids long. The CDR3 loop is CASSHGGIRGYTF.

This chain's CDR3 is CASIRLADSDYNEQFF. This chain links TRBV10-2 with TRBJ2-1; TCRdb's D call of TRBD2 is untestable without DNA. Looked up from germline, CDR1 is WSHSY and CDR2 is SAAADI. CDR3 length equals 16 residues.